This TCR beta chain was identified during a study of Ad26.COV2.S vaccination and SARS-CoV-2 variants. Treatment denoted: about 20 received Ad26.COV2.S at low or high dose, single or two shots; several received placebo; per-sample allocation not given. Sampling happened 63 days after the first vaccine or placebo injection. TCRdb's table, derived via immunoSEQ multiplex PCR, lists solely in-frame clones and lacks some. Of about 420,000 clones listed, roughly 88% are singletons. The input for sequencing was peripheral blood, taken in a trial of Ad26.COV2.S vaccine versus placebo. The source of this sequence is a person between 18 and 60 years old who received the Ad26.COV2.S COVID-19 vaccine or a placebo.

The CDR3 bases are TGTGCCAGCAGTTACTCCGTCCCCCATCAGCGGTTCTCCTACAATGAGCAGTTCTTC. Its translation is CASSYSVPHQRFSYNEQFF. The chain couples TRBV6-2 or TRBV6-3 to TRBJ2-1; D might be TRBD2 (5 bases). V was cut by 0 bases and J by 0 bases, with 18 bases left in between. CDR3 length: 19 amino acids. Per germline, CDR1 MNHEY and CDR2 SVGEGT.